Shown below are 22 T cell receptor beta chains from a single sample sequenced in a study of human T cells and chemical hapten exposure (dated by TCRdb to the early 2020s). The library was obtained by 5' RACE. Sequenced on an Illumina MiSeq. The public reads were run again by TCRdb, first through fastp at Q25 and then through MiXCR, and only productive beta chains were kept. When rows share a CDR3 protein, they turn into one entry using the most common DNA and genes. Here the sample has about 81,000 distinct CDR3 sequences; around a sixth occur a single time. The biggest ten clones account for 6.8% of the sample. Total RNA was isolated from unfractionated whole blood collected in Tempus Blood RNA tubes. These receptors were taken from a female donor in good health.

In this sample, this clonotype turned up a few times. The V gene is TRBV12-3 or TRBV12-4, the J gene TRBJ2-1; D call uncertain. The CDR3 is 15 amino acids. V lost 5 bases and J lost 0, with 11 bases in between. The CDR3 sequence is CASSPGIDSYNEQFF. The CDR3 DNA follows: TGTGCCAGCAGTCCCGGTATAGACTCCTACAATGAGCAGTTCTTC.

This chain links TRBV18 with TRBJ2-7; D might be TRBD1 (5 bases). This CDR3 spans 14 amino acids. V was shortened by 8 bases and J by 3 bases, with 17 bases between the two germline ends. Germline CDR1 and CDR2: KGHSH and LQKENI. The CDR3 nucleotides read TGTGCCAGCGCAACTAAGGGGTGGAGCTACGAGCAGTACTTC. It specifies CASATKGWSYEQYF.

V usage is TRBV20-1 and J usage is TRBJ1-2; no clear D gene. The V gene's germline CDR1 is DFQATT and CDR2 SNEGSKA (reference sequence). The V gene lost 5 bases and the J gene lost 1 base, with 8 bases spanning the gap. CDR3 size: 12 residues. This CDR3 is CSAFDNNYGYTF. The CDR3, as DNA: TGCAGTGCTTTTGACAATAACTATGGCTACACCTTC.

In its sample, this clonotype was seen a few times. The DNA for the CDR3 is TGTGCCAGCAGCCCGGACAGGGGTGGGGAGACCCAGTACTTC. It yields the protein CASSPDRGGETQYF. The chain couples TRBV11-2 to TRBJ2-5; 9 bases line up with TRBD1. J was trimmed by 5 bases and V by 5 bases; bases with no gene match: 6. Germline V gene data show CDR1 as SGHAT and CDR2 as FQNNGV. The CDR3 runs to 14 residues.

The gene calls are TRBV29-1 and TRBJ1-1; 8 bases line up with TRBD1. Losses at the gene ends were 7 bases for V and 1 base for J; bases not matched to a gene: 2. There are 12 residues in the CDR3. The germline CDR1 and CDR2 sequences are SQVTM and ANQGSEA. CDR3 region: CSGGTGNTEAFF. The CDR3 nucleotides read TGCAGCGGGGGGACAGGGAACACTGAAGCTTTCTTT.

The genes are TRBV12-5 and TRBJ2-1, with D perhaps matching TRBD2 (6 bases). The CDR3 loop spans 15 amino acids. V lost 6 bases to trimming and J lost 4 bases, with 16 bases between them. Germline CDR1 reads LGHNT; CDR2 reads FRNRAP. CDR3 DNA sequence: TGTGCTAGTGGACCTGGGGGGTGGGGATACAATGAGCAGTTCTTC. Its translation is CASGPGGWGYNEQFF.

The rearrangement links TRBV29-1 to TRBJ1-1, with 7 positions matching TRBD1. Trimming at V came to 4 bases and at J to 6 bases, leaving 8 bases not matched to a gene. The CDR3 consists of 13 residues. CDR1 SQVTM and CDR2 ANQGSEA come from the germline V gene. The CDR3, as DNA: TGCAGCGTTGTAGTAGGGGGCGGTTCTGAAGCTTTCTTT. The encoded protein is CSVVVGGGSEAFF.

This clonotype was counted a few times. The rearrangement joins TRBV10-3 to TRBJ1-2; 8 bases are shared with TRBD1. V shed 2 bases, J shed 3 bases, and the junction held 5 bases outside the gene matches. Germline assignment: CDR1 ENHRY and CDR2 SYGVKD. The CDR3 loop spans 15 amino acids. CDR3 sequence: CAISETTGGYYGYTF. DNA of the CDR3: TGTGCCATCAGTGAGACAACAGGGGGATACTATGGCTACACCTTC.

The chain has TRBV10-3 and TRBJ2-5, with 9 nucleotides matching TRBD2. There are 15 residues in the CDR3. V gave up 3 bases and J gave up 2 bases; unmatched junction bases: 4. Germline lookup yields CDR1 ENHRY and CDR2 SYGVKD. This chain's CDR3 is CAISESTSGQETQYF. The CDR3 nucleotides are TGTGCCATCAGTGAATCGACTAGCGGTCAAGAGACCCAGTACTTC.

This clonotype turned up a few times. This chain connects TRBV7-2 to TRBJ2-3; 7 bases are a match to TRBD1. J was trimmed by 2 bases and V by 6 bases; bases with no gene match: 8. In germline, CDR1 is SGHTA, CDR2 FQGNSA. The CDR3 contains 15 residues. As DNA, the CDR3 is TGTGCCAGCAGTTATAAACAGGGGTCCACAGATACGCAGTATTTT. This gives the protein CASSYKQGSTDTQYF.

The CDR3: CASSYSTGPGYGYTF. CDR3 nucleotide sequence: TGTGCCAGCAGTTACTCGACAGGGCCGGGCTATGGCTACACCTTC. V is TRBV6-2 or TRBV6-3 and J is TRBJ1-2; TRBD1 matches 7 bases. The germline V gene encodes CDR1 MNHEY and CDR2 SVGEGT. J gave up 4 bases and V 0 bases, and 5 bases lay outside the gene matches. This CDR3 is built from 15 residues.

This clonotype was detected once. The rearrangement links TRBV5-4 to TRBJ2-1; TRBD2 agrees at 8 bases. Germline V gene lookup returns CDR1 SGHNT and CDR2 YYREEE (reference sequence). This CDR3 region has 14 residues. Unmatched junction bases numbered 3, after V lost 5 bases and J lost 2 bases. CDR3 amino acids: CASRPGRAYNEQFF. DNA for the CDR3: TGTGCCAGCAGACCCGGGAGGGCCTACAATGAGCAGTTCTTC.

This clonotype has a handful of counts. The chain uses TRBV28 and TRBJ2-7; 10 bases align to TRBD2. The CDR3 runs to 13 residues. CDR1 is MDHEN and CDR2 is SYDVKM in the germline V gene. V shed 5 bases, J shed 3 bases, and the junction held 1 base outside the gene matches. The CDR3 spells CASSVAGGYEQYF. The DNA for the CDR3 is TGTGCCAGCAGTGTAGCGGGAGGCTACGAGCAGTACTTC.

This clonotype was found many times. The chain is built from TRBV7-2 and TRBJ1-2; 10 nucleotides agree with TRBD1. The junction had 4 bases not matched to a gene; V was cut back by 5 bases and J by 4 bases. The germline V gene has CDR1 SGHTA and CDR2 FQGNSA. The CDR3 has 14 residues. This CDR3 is CASSPDRGPYGYTF. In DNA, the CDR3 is TGTGCCAGCAGCCCCGACAGGGGGCCCTATGGCTACACCTTC.

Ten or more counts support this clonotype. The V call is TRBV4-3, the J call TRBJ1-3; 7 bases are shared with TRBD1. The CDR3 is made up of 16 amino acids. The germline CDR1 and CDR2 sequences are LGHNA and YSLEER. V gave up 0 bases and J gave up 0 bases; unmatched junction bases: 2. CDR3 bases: TGCGCCAGCAGCCAAGATGGGGACAGCTCTGGAAACACCATATATTTT. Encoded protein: CASSQDGDSSGNTIYF.

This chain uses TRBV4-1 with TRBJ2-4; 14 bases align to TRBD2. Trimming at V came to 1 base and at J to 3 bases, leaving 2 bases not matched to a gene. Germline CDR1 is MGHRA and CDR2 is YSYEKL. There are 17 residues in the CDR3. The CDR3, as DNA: TGCGCCAGCAGCCAAGTCGGACTAGCGGGGGGCAAAAACATTCAGTACTTC. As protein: CASSQVGLAGGKNIQYF.

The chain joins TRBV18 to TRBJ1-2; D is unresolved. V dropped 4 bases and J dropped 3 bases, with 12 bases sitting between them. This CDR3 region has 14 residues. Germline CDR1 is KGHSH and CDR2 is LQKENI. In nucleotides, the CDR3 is TGTGCCAGCTCACGCCCTGAGCTAGACTATGGCTACACCTTC. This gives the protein CASSRPELDYGYTF.

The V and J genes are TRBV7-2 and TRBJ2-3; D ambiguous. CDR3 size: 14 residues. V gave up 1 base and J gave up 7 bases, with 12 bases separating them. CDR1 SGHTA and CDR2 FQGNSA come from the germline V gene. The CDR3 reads CASSLDFRANTQYF. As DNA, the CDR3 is TGTGCCAGCAGCTTAGACTTTCGAGCAAATACGCAGTATTTT.

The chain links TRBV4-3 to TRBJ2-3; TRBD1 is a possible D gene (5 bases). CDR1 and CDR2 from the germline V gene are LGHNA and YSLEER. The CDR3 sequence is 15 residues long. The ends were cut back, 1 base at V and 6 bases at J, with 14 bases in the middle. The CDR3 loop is CASSQGPGSRDTQYF. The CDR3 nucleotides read TGCGCCAGCAGCCAAGGCCCAGGGTCGAGGGATACGCAGTATTTT.

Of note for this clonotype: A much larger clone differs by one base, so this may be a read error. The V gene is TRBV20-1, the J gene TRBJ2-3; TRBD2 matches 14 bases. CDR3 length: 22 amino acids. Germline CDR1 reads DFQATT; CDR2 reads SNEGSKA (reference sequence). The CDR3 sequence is CSARAVMRLAGGPVSVTVTQYF. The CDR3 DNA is TGCAGTGCTAGAGCAGTAATGAGACTAGCGGGGGGGCCGGTGTCGGTCACAGTTACGCAGTATTTT.

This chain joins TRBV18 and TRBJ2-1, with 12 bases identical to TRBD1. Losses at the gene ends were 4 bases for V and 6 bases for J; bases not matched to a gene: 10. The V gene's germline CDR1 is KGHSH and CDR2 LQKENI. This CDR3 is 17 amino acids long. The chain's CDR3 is CASSLRRGQGARNEQFF. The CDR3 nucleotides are TGTGCCAGCTCACTGAGACGGGGACAGGGGGCGCGCAATGAGCAGTTCTTC.

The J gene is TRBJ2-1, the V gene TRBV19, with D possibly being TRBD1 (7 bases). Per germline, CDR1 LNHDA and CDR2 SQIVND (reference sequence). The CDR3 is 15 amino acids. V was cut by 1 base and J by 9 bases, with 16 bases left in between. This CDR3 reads CASSIGGQGGGEQFF. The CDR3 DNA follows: TGTGCCAGTAGTATAGGAGGGCAGGGGGGTGGTGAGCAGTTCTTC.